This TCR beta chain appears in the sequencing data of a study of HIV-infected patients and healthy controls. The CDR3 contains 14 residues. The germline gives CDR1 SGHAT, CDR2 FQNNGV. V was pared by 5 bases and J by 3 bases, with 14 bases between. Whole-study results and caveats: Donor HLA types were not determined in the study. Significantly higher mean Gini indices appeared in HIV-infected repertoires, possibly reflecting oligoclonality.

Alpha and beta constant-region primers primed reverse transcription of around 0.5 ug RNA. Each of the alpha and beta chains got its own library through chain-specific third strand synthesis with indices. A 5' RACE adapter with a random hexamer and the SP2 primer site was joined to cDNA. Each molecule carried a 12-nucleotide identifier made of two joined random hexamers added before amplification. TCRdb ran MiXCR on the 5' RACE reads and lists one entry per CDR3 protein. Here the sample spans approximately 17,000 distinct CDR3 sequences, under 9.5% being singletons. The repertoire came from unfractionated whole blood and reflected all unsorted peripheral T cells. As concerns this clonotype: Its antigen is unidentified.

This rearrangement joins TRBV11-2 to TRBJ2-7; D is uncertain. The sequence was obtained from an adult in good health. The sequenced sample consisted of blood. The CDR3 coding sequence is TGTGCCAGCAGCCCGGATCGGAACGGCTACGAGCAGTACTTC. Its protein is CASSPDRNGYEQYF.